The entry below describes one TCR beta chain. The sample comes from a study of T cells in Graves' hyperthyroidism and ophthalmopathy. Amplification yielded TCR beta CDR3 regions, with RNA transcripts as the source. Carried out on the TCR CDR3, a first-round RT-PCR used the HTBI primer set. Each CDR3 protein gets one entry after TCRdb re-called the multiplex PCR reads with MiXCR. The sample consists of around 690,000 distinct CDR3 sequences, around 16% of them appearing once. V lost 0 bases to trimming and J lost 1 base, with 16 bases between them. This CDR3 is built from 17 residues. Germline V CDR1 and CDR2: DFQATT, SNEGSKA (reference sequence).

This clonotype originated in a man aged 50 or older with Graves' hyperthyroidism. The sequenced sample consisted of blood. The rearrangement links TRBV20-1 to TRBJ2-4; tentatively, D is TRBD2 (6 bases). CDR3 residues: CSARDAAGRRAKNIQYF. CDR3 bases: TGCAGTGCTAGAGATGCGGCGGGACGCAGGGCCAAAAACATTCAGTACTTC.